One TCR beta chain is described in this entry. This sample is part of a study of blood T cell repertoires in COVID-19. Germline V lookup: CDR1 SGHTS, CDR2 YDEGEE. The CDR3 contains 12 residues. Trimming shortened V by 3 bases and J by 5 bases, and 8 bases separated the two germline ends. The repertoire was sequenced with immunoSEQ multiplex PCR; TCRdb's copy has only in-frame clones and lacks some. The table lists approximately 92,000 clones, approximately 88% of them singletons. The receptor was derived from an older woman with COVID-19, enrolled during active disease. The V and J genes are TRBV5-8 and TRBJ1-1; D uncertain. The source material was peripheral blood. CDR3 nucleotide sequence: TGTGCCAGCAGCTCCTCGGGGACTGAAGCTTTCTTT. Translated, it gives CASSSSGTEAFF.